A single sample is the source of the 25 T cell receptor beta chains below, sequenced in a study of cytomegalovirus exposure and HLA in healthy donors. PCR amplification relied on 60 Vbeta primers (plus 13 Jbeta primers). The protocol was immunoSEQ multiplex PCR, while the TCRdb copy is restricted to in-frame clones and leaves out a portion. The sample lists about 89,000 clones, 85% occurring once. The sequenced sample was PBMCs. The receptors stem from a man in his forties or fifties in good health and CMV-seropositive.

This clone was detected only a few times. For the CDR3, the DNA is TGTGCCAGCAGTTTCCCCGGGGTTCACGAGCAGTACTTC. Residues: CASSFPGVHEQYF. The rearrangement uses TRBV13 and TRBJ2-7, with D possibly being TRBD2 (5 bases). The germline V and J ends were trimmed by 6 bases and 5 bases, with 14 bases remaining between them. CDR3 size: 13 residues. CDR1 and CDR2 from the germline V gene are PRHDT and FYEKMQ (reference sequence).

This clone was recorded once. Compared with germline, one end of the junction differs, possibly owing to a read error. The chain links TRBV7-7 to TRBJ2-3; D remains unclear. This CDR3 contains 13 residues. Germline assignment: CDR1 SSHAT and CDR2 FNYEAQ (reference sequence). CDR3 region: CASSLAEADTQYF. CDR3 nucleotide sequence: TGTGCTAGCAGCTTAGCTGAGGCGGATACGCAGTATTTT.

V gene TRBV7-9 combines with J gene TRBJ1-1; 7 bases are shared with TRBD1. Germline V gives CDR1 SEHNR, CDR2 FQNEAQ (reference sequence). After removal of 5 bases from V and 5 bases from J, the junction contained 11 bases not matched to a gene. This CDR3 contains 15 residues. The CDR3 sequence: CASSNTQGSLTEAFF. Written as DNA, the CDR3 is TGTGCCAGCAGCAACACACAGGGGAGTCTTACTGAAGCTTTCTTT.

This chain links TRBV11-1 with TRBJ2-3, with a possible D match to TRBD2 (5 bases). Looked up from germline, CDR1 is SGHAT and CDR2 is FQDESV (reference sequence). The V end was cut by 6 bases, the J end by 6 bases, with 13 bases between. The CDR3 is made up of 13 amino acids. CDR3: CASRTRWEDTQYF. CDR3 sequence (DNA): TGTGCCAGCAGAACTAGGTGGGAGGATACGCAGTATTTT.

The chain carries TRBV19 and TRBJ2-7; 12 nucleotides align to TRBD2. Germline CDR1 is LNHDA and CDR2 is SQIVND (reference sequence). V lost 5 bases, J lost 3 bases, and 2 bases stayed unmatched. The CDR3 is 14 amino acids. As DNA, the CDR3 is TGTGCCAGTAGTCGACTAGCGGGGGACTACGAGCAGTACTTC. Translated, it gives CASSRLAGDYEQYF.

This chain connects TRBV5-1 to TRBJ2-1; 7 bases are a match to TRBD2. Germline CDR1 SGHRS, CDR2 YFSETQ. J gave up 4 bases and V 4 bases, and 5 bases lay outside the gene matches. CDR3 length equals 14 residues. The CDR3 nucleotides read TGCGCCAGCAGCACGGAAGCGGGATACAATGAGCAGTTCTTC. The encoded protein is CASSTEAGYNEQFF.

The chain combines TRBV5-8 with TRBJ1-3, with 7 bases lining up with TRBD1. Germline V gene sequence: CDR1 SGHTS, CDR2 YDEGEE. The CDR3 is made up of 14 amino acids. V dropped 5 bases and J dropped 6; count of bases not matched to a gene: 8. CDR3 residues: CASRGRGTLNTIYF. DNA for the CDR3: TGTGCCAGCAGGGGCAGGGGGACACTAAACACCATATATTTT.

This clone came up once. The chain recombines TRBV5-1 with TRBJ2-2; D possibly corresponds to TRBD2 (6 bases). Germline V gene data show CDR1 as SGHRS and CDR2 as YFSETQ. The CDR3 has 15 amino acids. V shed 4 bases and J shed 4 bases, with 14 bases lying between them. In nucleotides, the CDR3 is TGCGCCAGCAGCGCAACGGGGGAGTCCACCGGGGAGCTGTTTTTT. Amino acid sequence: CASSATGESTGELFF. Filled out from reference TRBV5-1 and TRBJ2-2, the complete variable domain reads KAGVTQTPRYLIKTRGQQVTLSCSPISGHRSVSWYQQTPGQGLQFLFEYFSETQRNKGNFPGRFSGRQFSNSRSEMNVSTLELGDSALYLCASSATGESTGELFFGEGSRLTVL.

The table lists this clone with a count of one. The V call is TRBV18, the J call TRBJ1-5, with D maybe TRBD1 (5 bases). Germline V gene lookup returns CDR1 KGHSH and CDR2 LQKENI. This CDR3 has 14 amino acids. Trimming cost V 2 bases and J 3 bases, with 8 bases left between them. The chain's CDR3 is CASSPDRTNQPQHF. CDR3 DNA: TGTGCCAGCTCACCAGACAGAACCAATCAGCCCCAGCATTTT.

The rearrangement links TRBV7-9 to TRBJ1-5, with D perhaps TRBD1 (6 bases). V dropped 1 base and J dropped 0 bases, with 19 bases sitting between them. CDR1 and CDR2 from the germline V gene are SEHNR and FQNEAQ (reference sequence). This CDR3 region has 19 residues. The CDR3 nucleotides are TGTGCCAGCAGCTTAGATCGGACAGCAATCACCCTTAGCAATCAGCCCCAGCATTTT. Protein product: CASSLDRTAITLSNQPQHF.

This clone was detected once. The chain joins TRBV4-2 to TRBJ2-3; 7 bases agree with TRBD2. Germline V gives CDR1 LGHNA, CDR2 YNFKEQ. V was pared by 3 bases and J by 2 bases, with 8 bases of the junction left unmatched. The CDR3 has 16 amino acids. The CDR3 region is CASSHQASGVTDTQYF. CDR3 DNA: TGTGCCAGCAGCCATCAGGCCAGCGGGGTCACAGATACGCAGTATTTT.

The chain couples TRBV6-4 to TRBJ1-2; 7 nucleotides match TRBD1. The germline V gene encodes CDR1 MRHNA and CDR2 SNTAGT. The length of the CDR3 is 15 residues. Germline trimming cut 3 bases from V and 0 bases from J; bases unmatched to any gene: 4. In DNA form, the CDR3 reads TGTGCCAGCAGTGATTCCGGGACAGCTAACTATGGCTACACCTTC. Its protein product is CASSDSGTANYGYTF.

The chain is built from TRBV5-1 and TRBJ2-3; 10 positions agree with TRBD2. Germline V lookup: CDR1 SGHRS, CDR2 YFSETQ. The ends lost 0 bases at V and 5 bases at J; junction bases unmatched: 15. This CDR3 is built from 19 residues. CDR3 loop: CASSLARTSGVGGVDTQYF. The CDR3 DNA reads TGCGCCAGCAGCTTGGCCCGGACTAGCGGAGTGGGGGGGGTAGATACGCAGTATTTT.

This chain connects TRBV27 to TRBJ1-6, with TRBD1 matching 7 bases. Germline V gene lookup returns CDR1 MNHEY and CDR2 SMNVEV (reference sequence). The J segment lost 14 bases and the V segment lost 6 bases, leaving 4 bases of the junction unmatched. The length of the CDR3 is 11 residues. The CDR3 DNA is TGTGCCAGCAGATCAGGGGGATCCCTCCACTTT. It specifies CASRSGGSLHF.

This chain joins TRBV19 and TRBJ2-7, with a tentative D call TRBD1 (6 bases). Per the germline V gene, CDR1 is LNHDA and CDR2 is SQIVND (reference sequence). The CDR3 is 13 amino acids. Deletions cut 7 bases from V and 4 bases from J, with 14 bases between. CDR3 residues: CASKDGTKYEQYF. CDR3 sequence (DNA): TGTGCCAGTAAAGACGGGACAAAATACGAGCAGTACTTC.

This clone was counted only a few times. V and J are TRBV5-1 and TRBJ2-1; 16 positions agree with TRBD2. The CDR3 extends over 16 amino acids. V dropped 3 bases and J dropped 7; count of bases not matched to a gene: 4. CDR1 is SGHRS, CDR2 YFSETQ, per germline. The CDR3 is CASSSGTSGRVNEQFF. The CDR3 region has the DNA TGCGCCAGCAGCTCCGGGACTAGCGGGAGGGTGAATGAGCAGTTCTTC. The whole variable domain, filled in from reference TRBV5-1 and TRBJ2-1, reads KAGVTQTPRYLIKTRGQQVTLSCSPISGHRSVSWYQQTPGQGLQFLFEYFSETQRNKGNFPGRFSGRQFSNSRSEMNVSTLELGDSALYLCASSSGTSGRVNEQFFGPGTRLTVL.

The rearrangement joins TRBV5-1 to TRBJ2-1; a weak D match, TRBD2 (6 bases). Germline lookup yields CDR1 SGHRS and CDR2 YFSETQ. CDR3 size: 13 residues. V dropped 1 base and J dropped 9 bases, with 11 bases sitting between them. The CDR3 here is CASSLFSGVEQFF. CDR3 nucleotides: TGCGCCAGCAGCTTGTTTAGCGGAGTTGAGCAGTTCTTC.

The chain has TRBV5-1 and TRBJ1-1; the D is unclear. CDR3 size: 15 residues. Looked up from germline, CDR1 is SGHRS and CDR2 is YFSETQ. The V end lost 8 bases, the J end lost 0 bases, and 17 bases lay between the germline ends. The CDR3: CASSDERNMNTEAFF. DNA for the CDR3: TGCGCCAGTAGCGATGAGCGGAACATGAACACTGAAGCTTTCTTT.

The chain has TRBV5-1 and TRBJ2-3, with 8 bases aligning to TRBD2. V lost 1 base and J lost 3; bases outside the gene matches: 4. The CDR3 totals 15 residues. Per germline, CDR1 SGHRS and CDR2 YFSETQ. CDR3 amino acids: CASSLYAGGTDTQYF. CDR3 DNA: TGCGCCAGCAGCTTGTACGCGGGGGGTACAGATACGCAGTATTTT.

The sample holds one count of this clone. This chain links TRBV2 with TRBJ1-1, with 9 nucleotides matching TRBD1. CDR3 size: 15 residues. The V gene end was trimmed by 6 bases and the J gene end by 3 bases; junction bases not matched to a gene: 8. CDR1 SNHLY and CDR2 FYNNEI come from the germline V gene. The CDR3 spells CASSKDRGWDTEAFF. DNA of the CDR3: TGTGCCAGCAGCAAGGACAGGGGTTGGGACACTGAAGCTTTCTTT.

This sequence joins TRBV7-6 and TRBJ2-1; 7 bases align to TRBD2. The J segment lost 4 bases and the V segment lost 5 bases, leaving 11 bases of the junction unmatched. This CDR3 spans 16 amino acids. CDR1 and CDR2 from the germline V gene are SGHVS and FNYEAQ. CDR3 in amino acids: CASSPGTGLSYNEQFF. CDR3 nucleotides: TGTGCCAGCAGCCCAGGGACGGGACTATCGTACAATGAGCAGTTCTTC.

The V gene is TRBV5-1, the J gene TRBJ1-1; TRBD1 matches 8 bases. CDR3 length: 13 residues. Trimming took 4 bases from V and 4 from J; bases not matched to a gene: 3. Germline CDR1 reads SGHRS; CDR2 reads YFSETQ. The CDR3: CASSPGTGTEAFF. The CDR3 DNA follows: TGCGCCAGCAGCCCGGGGACAGGCACTGAAGCTTTCTTT. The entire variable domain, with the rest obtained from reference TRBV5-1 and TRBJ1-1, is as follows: KAGVTQTPRYLIKTRGQQVTLSCSPISGHRSVSWYQQTPGQGLQFLFEYFSETQRNKGNFPGRFSGRQFSNSRSEMNVSTLELGDSALYLCASSPGTGTEAFFGQGTRLTVV.

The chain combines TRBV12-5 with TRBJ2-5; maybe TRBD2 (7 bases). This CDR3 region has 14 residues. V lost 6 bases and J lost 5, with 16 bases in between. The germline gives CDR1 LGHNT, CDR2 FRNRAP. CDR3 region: CASGSGGRGETQYF. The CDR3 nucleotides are TGTGCTAGTGGATCGGGGGGCCGGGGGGAGACCCAGTACTTC.

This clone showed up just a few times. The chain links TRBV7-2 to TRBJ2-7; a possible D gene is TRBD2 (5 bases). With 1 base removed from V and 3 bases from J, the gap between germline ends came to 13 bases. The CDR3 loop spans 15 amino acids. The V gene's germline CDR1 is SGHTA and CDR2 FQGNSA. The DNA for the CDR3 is TGTGCCAGCAGCTTAGTCCCAGGAGGAGGCTACGAGCAGTACTTC. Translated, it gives CASSLVPGGGYEQYF.

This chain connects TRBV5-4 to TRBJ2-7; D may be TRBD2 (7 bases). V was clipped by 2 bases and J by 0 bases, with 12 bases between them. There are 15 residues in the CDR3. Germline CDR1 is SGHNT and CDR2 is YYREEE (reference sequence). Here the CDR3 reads CASSLGGASSYEQYF. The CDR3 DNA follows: TGTGCCAGCAGCTTAGGGGGGGCGAGCTCCTACGAGCAGTACTTC. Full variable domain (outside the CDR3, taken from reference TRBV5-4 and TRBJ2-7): ETGVTQSPTHLIKTRGQQVTLRCSSQSGHNTVSWYQQALGQGPQFIFQYYREEENGRGNFPPRFSGLQFPNYSSELNVNALELDDSALYLCASSLGGASSYEQYFGPGTRLTVT.